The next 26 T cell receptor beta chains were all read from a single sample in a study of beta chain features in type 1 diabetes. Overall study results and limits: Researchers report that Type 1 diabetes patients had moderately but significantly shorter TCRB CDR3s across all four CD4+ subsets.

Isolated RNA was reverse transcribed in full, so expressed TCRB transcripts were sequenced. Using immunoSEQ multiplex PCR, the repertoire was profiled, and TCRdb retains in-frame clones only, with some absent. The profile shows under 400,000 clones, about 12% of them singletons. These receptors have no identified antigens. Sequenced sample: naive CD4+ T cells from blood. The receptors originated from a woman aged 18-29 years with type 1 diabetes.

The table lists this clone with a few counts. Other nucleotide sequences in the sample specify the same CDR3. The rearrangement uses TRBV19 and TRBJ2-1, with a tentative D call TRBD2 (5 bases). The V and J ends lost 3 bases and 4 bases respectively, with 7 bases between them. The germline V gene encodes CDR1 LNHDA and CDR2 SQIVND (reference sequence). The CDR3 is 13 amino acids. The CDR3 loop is CASSIRGYNEQFF. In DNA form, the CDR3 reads TGTGCCAGTAGTATCCGAGGGTACAATGAGCAGTTCTTC.

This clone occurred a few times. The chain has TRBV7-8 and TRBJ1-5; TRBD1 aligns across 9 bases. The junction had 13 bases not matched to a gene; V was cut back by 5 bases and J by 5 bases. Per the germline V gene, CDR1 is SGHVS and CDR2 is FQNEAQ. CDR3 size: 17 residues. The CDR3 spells CASSHWSRDRADQPQHF. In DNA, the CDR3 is TGTGCCAGCAGCCATTGGTCCCGGGACAGGGCCGATCAGCCCCAGCATTTT.

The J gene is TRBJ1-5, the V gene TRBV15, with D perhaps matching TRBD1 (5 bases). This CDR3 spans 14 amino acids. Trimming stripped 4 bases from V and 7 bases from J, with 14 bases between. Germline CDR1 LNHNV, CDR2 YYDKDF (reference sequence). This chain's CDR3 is CATSTQGPGQPQHF. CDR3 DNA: TGTGCCACCAGCACTCAGGGTCCCGGACAGCCCCAGCATTTT.

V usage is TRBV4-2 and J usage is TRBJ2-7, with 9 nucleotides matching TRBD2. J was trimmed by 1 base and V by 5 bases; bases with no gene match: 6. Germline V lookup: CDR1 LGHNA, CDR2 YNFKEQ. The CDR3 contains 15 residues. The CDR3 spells CASSGAGGRSYEQYF. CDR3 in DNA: TGTGCCAGCAGCGGAGCGGGAGGTAGGTCCTACGAGCAGTACTTC.

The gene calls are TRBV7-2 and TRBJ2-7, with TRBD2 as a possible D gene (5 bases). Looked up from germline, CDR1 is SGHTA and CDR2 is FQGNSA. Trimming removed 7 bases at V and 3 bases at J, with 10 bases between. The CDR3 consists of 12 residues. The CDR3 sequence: CASTELGYEQYF. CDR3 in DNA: TGTGCCAGCACCGAACTAGGCTACGAGCAGTACTTC. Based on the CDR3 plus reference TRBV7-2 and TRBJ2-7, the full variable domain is GAGVSQSPSNKVTEKGKDVELRCDPISGHTALYWYRQSLGQGLEFLIYFQGNSAPDKSGLPSDRFSAERTGGSVSTLTIQRTQQEDSAVYLCASTELGYEQYFGPGTRLTVT.

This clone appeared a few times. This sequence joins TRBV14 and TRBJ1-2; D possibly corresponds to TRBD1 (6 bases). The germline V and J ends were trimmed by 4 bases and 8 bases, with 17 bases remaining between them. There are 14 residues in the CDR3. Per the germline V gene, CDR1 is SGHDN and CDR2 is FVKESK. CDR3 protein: CASSRGGLLSGYTF. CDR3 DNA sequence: TGTGCCAGCAGCCGCGGGGGGCTACTTAGCGGCTACACCTTC. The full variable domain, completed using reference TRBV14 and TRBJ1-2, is EAGVTQFPSHSVIEKGQTVTLRCDPISGHDNLYWYRRVMGKEIKFLLHFVKESKQDESGMPNNRFLAERTGGTYSTLKVQPAELEDSGVYFCASSRGGLLSGYTFGSGTRLTVV.

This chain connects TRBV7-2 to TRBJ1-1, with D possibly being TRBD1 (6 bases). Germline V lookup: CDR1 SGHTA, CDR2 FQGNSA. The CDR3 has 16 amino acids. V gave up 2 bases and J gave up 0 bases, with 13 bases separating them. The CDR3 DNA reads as TGTGCCAGCAGCTTATCGGGACACTTCATGAACACTGAAGCTTTCTTT. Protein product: CASSLSGHFMNTEAFF.

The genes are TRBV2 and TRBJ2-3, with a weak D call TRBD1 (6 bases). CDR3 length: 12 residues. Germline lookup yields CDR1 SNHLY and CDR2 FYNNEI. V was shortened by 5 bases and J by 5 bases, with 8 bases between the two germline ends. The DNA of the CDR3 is TGTGCCAGCAGTTTAGGGGGAGATACGCAGTATTTT. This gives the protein CASSLGGDTQYF. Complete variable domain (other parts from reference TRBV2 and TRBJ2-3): EPEVTQTPSHQVTQMGQEVILRCVPISNHLYFYWYRQILGQKVEFLVSFYNNEISEKSEIFDDQFSVERPDGSNFTLKIRSTKLEDSAMYFCASSLGGDTQYFGPGTRLTVL.

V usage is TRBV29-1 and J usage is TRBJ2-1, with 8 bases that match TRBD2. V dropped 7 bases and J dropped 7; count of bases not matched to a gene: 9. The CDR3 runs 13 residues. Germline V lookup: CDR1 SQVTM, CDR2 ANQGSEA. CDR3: CSAAQTSENEQFF. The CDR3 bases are TGCAGCGCTGCCCAGACTAGCGAAAATGAGCAGTTCTTC.

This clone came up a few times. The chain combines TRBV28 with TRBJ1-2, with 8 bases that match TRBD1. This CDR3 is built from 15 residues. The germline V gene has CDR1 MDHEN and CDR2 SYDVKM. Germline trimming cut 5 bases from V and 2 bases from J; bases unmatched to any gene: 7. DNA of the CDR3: TGTGCCAGCAGTACGCCCGGGACAGGCAACTATGGCTACACCTTC. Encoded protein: CASSTPGTGNYGYTF.

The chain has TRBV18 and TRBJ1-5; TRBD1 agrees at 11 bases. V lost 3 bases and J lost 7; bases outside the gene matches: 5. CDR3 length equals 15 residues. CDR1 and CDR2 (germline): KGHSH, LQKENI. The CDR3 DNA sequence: TGTGCCAGCTCACCGGGACAGGGGGAGGGGCAGCCCCAGCATTTT. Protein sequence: CASSPGQGEGQPQHF.

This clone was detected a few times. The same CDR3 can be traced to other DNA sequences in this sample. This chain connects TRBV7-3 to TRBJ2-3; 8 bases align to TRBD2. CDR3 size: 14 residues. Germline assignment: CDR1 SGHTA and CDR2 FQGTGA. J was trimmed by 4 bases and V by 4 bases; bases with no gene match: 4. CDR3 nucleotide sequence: TGTGCCAGCAGCTCAGGACTAGCCCCAGATACGCAGTATTTT. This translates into CASSSGLAPDTQYF.

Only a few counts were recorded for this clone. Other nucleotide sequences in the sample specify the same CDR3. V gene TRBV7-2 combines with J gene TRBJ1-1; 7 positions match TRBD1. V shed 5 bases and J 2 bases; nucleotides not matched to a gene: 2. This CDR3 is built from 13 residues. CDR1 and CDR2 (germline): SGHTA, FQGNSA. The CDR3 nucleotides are TGTGCCAGCAGCCGACAGGGAAACACTGAAGCTTTCTTT. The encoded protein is CASSRQGNTEAFF.

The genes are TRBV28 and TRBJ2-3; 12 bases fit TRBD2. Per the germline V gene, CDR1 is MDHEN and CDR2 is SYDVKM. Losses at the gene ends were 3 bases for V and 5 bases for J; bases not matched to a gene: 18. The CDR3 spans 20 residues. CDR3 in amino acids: CASSFLASGRAGSREDTQYF. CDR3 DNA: TGTGCCAGCAGTTTTCTGGCTAGCGGGAGGGCCGGGTCTCGGGAAGATACGCAGTATTTT.

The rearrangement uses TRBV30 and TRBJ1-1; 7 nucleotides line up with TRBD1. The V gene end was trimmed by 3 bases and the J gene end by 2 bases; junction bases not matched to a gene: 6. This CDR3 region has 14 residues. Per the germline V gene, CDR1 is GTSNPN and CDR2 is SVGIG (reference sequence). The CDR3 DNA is TGTGCCTGGAGATCCACAGGGGTTAACACTGAAGCTTTCTTT. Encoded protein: CAWRSTGVNTEAFF.

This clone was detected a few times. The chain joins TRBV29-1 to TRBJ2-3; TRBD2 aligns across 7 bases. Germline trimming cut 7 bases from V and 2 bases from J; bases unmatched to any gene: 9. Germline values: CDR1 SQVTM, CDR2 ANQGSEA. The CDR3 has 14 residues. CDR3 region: CSAVLAAHTDTQYF. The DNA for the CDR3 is TGCAGCGCCGTCCTAGCGGCACACACAGATACGCAGTATTTT.

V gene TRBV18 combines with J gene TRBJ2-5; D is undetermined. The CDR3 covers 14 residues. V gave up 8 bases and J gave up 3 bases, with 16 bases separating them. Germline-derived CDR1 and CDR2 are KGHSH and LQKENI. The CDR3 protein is CASPSTAVEETQYF. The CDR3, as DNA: TGTGCCAGCCCCTCTACGGCGGTGGAAGAGACCCAGTACTTC.

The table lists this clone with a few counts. CDR3: CASSSRLAGVETQYF. In nucleotides, the CDR3 is TGTGCCAGCAGCTCCCGACTAGCGGGGGTGGAGACCCAGTACTTC. V is TRBV11-2 and J is TRBJ2-5; 12 nucleotides match TRBD2. Per germline, CDR1 SGHAT and CDR2 FQNNGV. The length of the CDR3 is 15 residues. The V segment lost 4 bases and the J segment 5 bases; nucleotides outside the gene matches: 5.

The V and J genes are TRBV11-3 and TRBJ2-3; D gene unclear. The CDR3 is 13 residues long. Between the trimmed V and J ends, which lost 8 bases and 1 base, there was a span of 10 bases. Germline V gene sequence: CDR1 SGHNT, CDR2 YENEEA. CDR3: CASGLQRTDTQYF. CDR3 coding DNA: TGTGCCAGCGGGCTCCAACGCACAGATACGCAGTATTTT.

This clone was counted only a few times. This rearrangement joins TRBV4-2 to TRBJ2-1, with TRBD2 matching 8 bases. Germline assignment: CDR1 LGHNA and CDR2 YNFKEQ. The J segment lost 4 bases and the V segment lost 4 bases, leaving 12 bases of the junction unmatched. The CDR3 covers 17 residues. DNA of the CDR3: TGTGCCAGCAGCCCACTCAGCGGGAGTGTACCTTACAATGAGCAGTTCTTC. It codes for CASSPLSGSVPYNEQFF.

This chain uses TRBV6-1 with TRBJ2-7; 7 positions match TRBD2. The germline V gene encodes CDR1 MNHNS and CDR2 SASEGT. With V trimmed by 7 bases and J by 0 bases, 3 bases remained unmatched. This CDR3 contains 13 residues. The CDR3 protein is CASMGGVSYEQYF. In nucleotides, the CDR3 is TGTGCCAGCATGGGAGGGGTCTCCTACGAGCAGTACTTC.

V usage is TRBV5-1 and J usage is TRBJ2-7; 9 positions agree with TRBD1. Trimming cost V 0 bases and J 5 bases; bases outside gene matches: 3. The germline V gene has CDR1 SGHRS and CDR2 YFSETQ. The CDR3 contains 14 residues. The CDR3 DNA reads TGCGCCAGCAGCTTGGCAGGACAGGGGAACGAGCAGTACTTC. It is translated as CASSLAGQGNEQYF.

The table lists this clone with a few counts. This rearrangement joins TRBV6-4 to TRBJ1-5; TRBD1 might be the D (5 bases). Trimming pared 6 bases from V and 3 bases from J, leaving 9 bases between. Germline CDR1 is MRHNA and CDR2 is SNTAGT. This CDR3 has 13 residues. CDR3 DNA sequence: TGTGCCAGCAGGACAGAGATCAATCAGCCCCAGCATTTT. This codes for CASRTEINQPQHF.

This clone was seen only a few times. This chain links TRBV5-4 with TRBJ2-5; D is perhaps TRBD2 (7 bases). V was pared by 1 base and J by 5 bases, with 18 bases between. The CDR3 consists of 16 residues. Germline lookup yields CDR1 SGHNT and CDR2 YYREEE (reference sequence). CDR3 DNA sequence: TGTGCCAGCAGCTTGATAGGGCGGCGGGGGCCCGAGACCCAGTACTTC. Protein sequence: CASSLIGRRGPETQYF.

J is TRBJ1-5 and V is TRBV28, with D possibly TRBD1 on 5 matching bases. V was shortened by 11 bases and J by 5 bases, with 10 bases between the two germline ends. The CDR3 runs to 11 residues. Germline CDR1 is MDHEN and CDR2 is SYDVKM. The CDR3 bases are TGTGCCGGGGCTAAGGATCAGCCCCAGCATTTT. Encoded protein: CAGAKDQPQHF.

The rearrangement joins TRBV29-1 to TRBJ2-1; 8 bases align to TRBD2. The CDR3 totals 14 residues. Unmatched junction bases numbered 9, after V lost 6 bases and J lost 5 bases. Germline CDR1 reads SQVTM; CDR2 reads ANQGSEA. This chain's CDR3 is CSVSGTRLDNEQFF. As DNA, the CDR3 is TGCAGCGTCTCCGGGACTAGGCTAGACAATGAGCAGTTCTTC.